These 32 T cell receptor beta chains were sequenced from one sample in a study of blood T cell repertoires in COVID-19 (dated by TCRdb to 2019 to 2021). Libraries were made using the immunoSEQ multiplex PCR assay. The clones in this table, taken by TCRdb from immuneACCESS, are in-frame only. Not every clone is retained; where verified, under half of the shortfall comes from an unresolved V gene, and the cause of the rest is unknown. Across this sample there are roughly 250,000 clones, with roughly four fifths seen only once. The ten biggest clones cover approximately 9.6% of the sample. Sample: peripheral blood. The origin of the receptors is a woman older than 75 with acute or convalescent COVID-19.

The chain uses TRBV29-1 and TRBJ1-2, with 9 bases lining up with TRBD1. CDR3 length: 12 residues. The germline CDR1 and CDR2 sequences are SQVTM and ANQGSEA. CDR3: CRQVGTGRGYTF. The CDR3 DNA sequence: TGCCGGCAAGTCGGGACAGGGAGAGGCTACACCTTC.

The gene calls are TRBV7-2 and TRBJ1-5, with D possibly TRBD1 on 5 matching bases. Trimming shortened V by 5 bases and J by 9 bases, and 17 bases separated the two germline ends. There are 14 residues in the CDR3. Germline CDR1 and CDR2: SGHTA and FQGNSA. The CDR3 here is CASSPGQGTAPQHF. CDR3 nucleotide sequence: TGTGCCAGCAGCCCCGGGCAGGGAACGGCGCCCCAGCATTTT.

The table lists this clone with a count of one. Additional DNA sequences in this sample encode the identical CDR3. The rearrangement uses TRBV6-1 and TRBJ1-3, with D uncertain. This CDR3 has 13 residues. The germline V and J ends were trimmed by 3 bases and 5 bases, with 8 bases remaining between them. Germline V CDR1 and CDR2: MNHNS, SASEGT. CDR3 region: CASSEGRRNTIYF. CDR3 sequence (DNA): TGTGCCAGCAGTGAGGGCAGAAGAAACACCATATATTTT.

Turning to this clone: The junction departs from the called germline gene at one end, perhaps through a read error. This sequence joins TRBV5-4 and TRBJ1-1; possibly TRBD1 for D (6 bases). The CDR3 loop spans 14 amino acids. CDR1 and CDR2 (germline): SGHNT, YYREEE (reference sequence). CDR3 coding DNA: TGTGCCAGCAGATTGGGACAAACAAACACTGAAGCTTTCTTT. Its translation: CASRLGQTNTEAFF.

V and J are TRBV11-2 and TRBJ2-7, with D tentatively TRBD2 (5 bases). V was clipped by 5 bases and J by 1 base, with 21 bases between them. CDR1 is SGHAT and CDR2 is FQNNGV in the germline V gene. The CDR3 is 17 residues long. The CDR3 nucleotides read TGTGCCAGCAGCCGGCGGGCGATAGAAAGCCGTTCCTACGAGCAGTACTTC. Its protein product is CASSRRAIESRSYEQYF.

This sequence joins TRBV15 and TRBJ1-2; a weak D match, TRBD1 (5 bases). The ends were cut back, 0 bases at V and 5 bases at J, with 13 bases in the middle. Germline values: CDR1 LNHNV, CDR2 YYDKDF (reference sequence). This CDR3 has 15 amino acids. The CDR3: CATSRDKAGRYGYTF. Written as DNA, the CDR3 is TGTGCCACCAGCAGAGATAAGGCAGGGCGGTATGGCTACACCTTC.

The chain has TRBV18 and TRBJ1-1, with a possible D match to TRBD1 (5 bases). The V end was cut by 4 bases, the J end by 3 bases, with 12 bases between. Germline V gene sequence: CDR1 KGHSH, CDR2 LQKENI. This CDR3 contains 14 residues. CDR3 residues: CASSLTGGDTEAFF. DNA of the CDR3: TGTGCCAGCTCACTCACCGGAGGGGACACTGAAGCTTTCTTT. The full variable domain, its missing parts supplied by reference TRBV18 and TRBJ1-1, is NAGVMQNPRHLVRRRGQEARLRCSPMKGHSHVYWYRQLPEEGLKFMVYLQKENIIDESGMPKERFSAEFPKEGPSILRIQQVVRGDSAAYFCASSLTGGDTEAFFGQGTRLTVV.

This chain joins TRBV4-2 and TRBJ1-4, with D perhaps matching TRBD1 (5 bases). The germline V gene has CDR1 LGHNA and CDR2 YNFKEQ. V lost 0 bases and J lost 0, with 14 bases in between. This CDR3 comprises 18 residues. The CDR3 reads CASSQDKSRGATNEKLFF. In nucleotides, the CDR3 is TGTGCCAGCAGCCAAGATAAGTCCCGGGGGGCAACTAATGAAAAACTGTTTTTT.

This clone was observed a few times. V usage is TRBV28 and J usage is TRBJ1-2; 9 positions match TRBD1. The CDR3 totals 12 residues. V trimming: 3 bases; J trimming: 13 bases; junction bases outside the gene matches: 6. Germline V gene lookup returns CDR1 MDHEN and CDR2 SYDVKM. CDR3 sequence reads: CASSLGQGASTF. Here the CDR3 DNA reads TGTGCCAGCAGTTTGGGACAGGGAGCATCCACCTTC.

The chain has TRBV7-2 and TRBJ1-4; 8 nucleotides agree with TRBD1. V shed 5 bases and J 0 bases; nucleotides not matched to a gene: 11. CDR3 size: 18 residues. In germline, CDR1 is SGHTA, CDR2 FQGNSA. In DNA, the CDR3 is TGTGCCAGCAGCCCAGGGGCAGGGGGCCAGGCAACTAATGAAAAACTGTTTTTT. Translating gives CASSPGAGGQATNEKLFF. The full variable domain, in which reference TRBV7-2 and TRBJ1-4 provide the parts outside the CDR3, is GAGVSQSPSNKVTEKGKDVELRCDPISGHTALYWYRQSLGQGLEFLIYFQGNSAPDKSGLPSDRFSAERTGGSVSTLTIQRTQQEDSAVYLCASSPGAGGQATNEKLFFGSGTQLSVL.

This clone was counted once. This chain links TRBV19 with TRBJ1-3; D is unclear. Germline CDR1 LNHDA, CDR2 SQIVND (reference sequence). Trimming took off 1 base at V and 0 bases at J, with 10 bases between the two ends. This CDR3 region has 16 residues. The CDR3 nucleotides read TGTGCCAGTAGTATAGGAAGCACCTCCTCTGGAAACACCATATATTTT. Protein sequence: CASSIGSTSSGNTIYF.

The chain is built from TRBV18 and TRBJ1-1; 10 positions match TRBD1. V dropped 3 bases and J dropped 0; count of bases not matched to a gene: 7. The germline V gene has CDR1 KGHSH and CDR2 LQKENI. The CDR3 consists of 17 residues. CDR3 nucleotide sequence: TGTGCCAGCTCACCCCCGGGACAGGGGATTTTGAACACTGAAGCTTTCTTT. Its translation is CASSPPGQGILNTEAFF. Together with reference TRBV18 and TRBJ1-1, the CDR3 gives the full variable domain: NAGVMQNPRHLVRRRGQEARLRCSPMKGHSHVYWYRQLPEEGLKFMVYLQKENIIDESGMPKERFSAEFPKEGPSILRIQQVVRGDSAAYFCASSPPGQGILNTEAFFGQGTRLTVV.

The rearrangement joins TRBV28 to TRBJ1-1; the match to TRBD1 covers 8 bases. With 7 bases clipped from V and 5 bases from J, the junction kept 6 bases outside the gene matches. Germline V gene sequence: CDR1 MDHEN, CDR2 SYDVKM. The CDR3 extends over 13 amino acids. The CDR3 region has the DNA TGTGCCAGCACAATCAGGGGGCGGACTGAAGCTTTCTTT. Residues: CASTIRGRTEAFF.

This clone was seen only a few times. This chain uses TRBV28 with TRBJ2-3; D perhaps matches TRBD1 (5 bases). Trimming cost V 4 bases and J 4 bases, with 15 bases left between them. This CDR3 comprises 15 residues. Germline values: CDR1 MDHEN, CDR2 SYDVKM. The CDR3 sequence: CASSSVRARADTQYF. CDR3 coding DNA: TGTGCCAGCAGTTCTGTCAGGGCGAGAGCAGATACGCAGTATTTT.

V usage is TRBV19 and J usage is TRBJ1-2, with TRBD1 as a possible D gene (5 bases). Germline loops: CDR1 LNHDA, CDR2 SQIVND (reference sequence). The length of the CDR3 is 14 residues. Trimming cost V 2 bases and J 4 bases, with 11 bases left between them. The CDR3 DNA is TGTGCCAGTAGTATACCCGGACAAGTCTATGGCTACACCTTC. It encodes CASSIPGQVYGYTF.

The rearrangement uses TRBV7-2 and TRBJ1-2; D gene ambiguous. Trimming stripped 1 base from V and 6 bases from J, with 9 bases between. The CDR3 sequence is 13 residues long. Looked up from germline, CDR1 is SGHTA and CDR2 is FQGNSA. This CDR3 is CASSLGPEDGYTF. Written as DNA, the CDR3 is TGTGCCAGCAGCTTAGGGCCCGAGGATGGCTACACCTTC.

V usage is TRBV2 and J usage is TRBJ1-6; no reliable D call. This CDR3 is built from 15 residues. From germline, CDR1 is SNHLY and CDR2 FYNNEI. The V and J ends lost 4 bases and 8 bases respectively, with 15 bases between them. The CDR3 region is CASSGSGSGYSPLHF. The CDR3 nucleotides read TGTGCCAGCAGTGGGTCTGGATCGGGGTATTCACCCCTCCACTTT.

The chain combines TRBV15 with TRBJ1-1; D remains unclear. Germline CDR1 and CDR2: LNHNV and YYDKDF (reference sequence). Trimming took off 0 bases at V and 5 bases at J, with 7 bases between the two ends. This CDR3 has 13 residues. The DNA for the CDR3 is TGTGCCACCAGCAGAGATCGTTTTACTGAAGCTTTCTTT. This encodes CATSRDRFTEAFF.

This chain connects TRBV5-4 to TRBJ2-5; maybe TRBD1 (5 bases). Per germline, CDR1 SGHNT and CDR2 YYREEE (reference sequence). V shed 2 bases and J shed 0 bases, with 8 bases lying between them. The CDR3 totals 14 residues. The CDR3: CASSLTTDQETQYF. For the CDR3, the DNA is TGTGCCAGCAGCTTAACGACAGACCAAGAGACCCAGTACTTC.

V usage is TRBV4-1 and J usage is TRBJ2-5; 7 positions agree with TRBD1. The V gene's germline CDR1 is MGHRA and CDR2 YSYEKL. This CDR3 contains 15 residues. Losses at the gene ends were 2 bases for V and 7 bases for J; bases not matched to a gene: 10. CDR3 sequence reads: CASSQPDREPGTQYF. The CDR3 region has the DNA TGCGCCAGCAGCCAACCTGACAGGGAGCCAGGGACCCAGTACTTC.

This CDR3 is CASSQGELFGADTQYF. CDR3 coding DNA: TGTGCCAGCAGCCAAGGGGAGTTGTTCGGGGCAGATACGCAGTATTTT. The chain carries TRBV3-1 (or the pseudogene TRBV3-2) and TRBJ2-3, with TRBD2 as a possible D gene (5 bases). Trimming took off 1 base at V and 4 bases at J, with 15 bases between the two ends. Germline V gives CDR1 LGHDT, CDR2 YNNKEL (reference sequence). The CDR3 is made up of 16 amino acids.

This clone has more than one count but fewer than ten. The chain combines TRBV7-3 with TRBJ2-2; TRBD1 matches 11 bases. J was trimmed by 7 bases and V by 5 bases; bases with no gene match: 6. The germline gives CDR1 SGHTA, CDR2 FQGTGA. The CDR3 extends over 15 amino acids. The CDR3 nucleotides read TGTGCCAGCAGCCCGGGACAGGGGGTTCACGGGGAGCTGTTTTTT. Translating it yields CASSPGQGVHGELFF. Supplemented by reference TRBV7-3 and TRBJ2-2, the full variable domain reads GAGVSQTPSNKVTEKGKYVELRCDPISGHTALYWYRQSLGQGPEFLIYFQGTGAADDSGLPNDRFFAVRPEGSVSTLKIQRTERGDSAVYLCASSPGQGVHGELFFGEGSRLTVL.

V gene TRBV10-3 combines with J gene TRBJ2-2; D possibly corresponds to TRBD2 (6 bases). The CDR3 contains 14 residues. V lost 11 bases and J 4 bases, leaving 17 bases between the germline ends. The germline V gene has CDR1 ENHRY and CDR2 SYGVKD. CDR3 region: CAPHGGLPTGELFF. As DNA, the CDR3 is TGTGCCCCCCACGGGGGACTTCCCACCGGGGAGCTGTTTTTT.

The chain carries TRBV6-6 and TRBJ1-3, with D perhaps matching TRBD1 (6 bases). This CDR3 region has 15 residues. V dropped 6 bases and J dropped 3 bases, with 15 bases sitting between them. CDR1 is MNHNY, CDR2 SVGAGI, per germline (reference sequence). The CDR3 DNA reads TGTGCCAGCAGCCTAGGGGGGGGGCTTGGAAACACCATATATTTT. It specifies CASSLGGGLGNTIYF.

The V call is TRBV15, the J call TRBJ2-5, with 9 bases identical to TRBD1. The J segment lost 2 bases and the V segment lost 1 base, leaving 2 bases of the junction unmatched. CDR1 is LNHNV and CDR2 is YYDKDF in the germline V gene (reference sequence). This CDR3 is 15 amino acids long. The CDR3 nucleotides read TGTGCCACCAGCAGAGGAGACAGGGGGCAAGAGACCCAGTACTTC. This codes for CATSRGDRGQETQYF. Supplemented by reference TRBV15 and TRBJ2-5, the full variable domain reads DAMVIQNPRYQVTQFGKPVTLSCSQTLNHNVMYWYQQKSSQAPKLLFHYYDKDFNNEADTPDNFQSRRPNTSFCFLDIRSPGLGDTAMYLCATSRGDRGQETQYFGPGTRLLVL.

J is TRBJ1-2 and V is TRBV7-2; D unclear. Between the trimmed V and J ends, which lost 5 bases and 4 bases, there was a span of 11 bases. CDR1 is SGHTA and CDR2 is FQGNSA in the germline V gene. This CDR3 has 13 residues. In nucleotides, the CDR3 is TGTGCCAGCAGCCGAGGGTCTTCCTATGGCTACACCTTC. Encoded protein: CASSRGSSYGYTF.

The CDR3 nucleotides read TGTGCCAGCAGTTTGCGGGGCTCGGAGACCCAGTACTTC. Translated: CASSLRGSETQYF. V gene TRBV6-5 combines with J gene TRBJ2-5; a weak D match, TRBD2 (6 bases). Per the germline V gene, CDR1 is MNHEY and CDR2 is SVGAGI. The ends were cut back, 4 bases at V and 5 bases at J, with 11 bases in the middle. The CDR3 sequence is 13 residues long.

The rearrangement links TRBV10-3 to TRBJ2-1, with D unresolved. This CDR3 contains 13 residues. V gave up 0 bases and J gave up 6 bases, with 6 bases separating them. The germline V gene encodes CDR1 ENHRY and CDR2 SYGVKD. The CDR3 sequence is CAISESGANEQFF. Written as DNA, the CDR3 is TGTGCCATCAGTGAGTCGGGCGCCAATGAGCAGTTCTTC.

The DNA for the CDR3 is TGTGCCAGCAGCTTGGCCGGGACAGTCTACAATGAGCAGTTCTTC. Its protein is CASSLAGTVYNEQFF. This chain connects TRBV5-8 to TRBJ2-1; 7 bases match TRBD1. Per germline, CDR1 SGHTS and CDR2 YDEGEE. V lost 0 bases, J lost 3 bases, and 3 bases stayed unmatched. The CDR3 is 15 amino acids.

The genes are TRBV19 and TRBJ2-3, with D perhaps matching TRBD2 (6 bases). This CDR3 region has 15 residues. Deletions cut 7 bases from V and 1 base from J, with 15 bases between. Germline CDR1 is LNHDA and CDR2 is SQIVND (reference sequence). CDR3 sequence: CASMAGPRGTDTQYF. CDR3 DNA: TGTGCCAGTATGGCGGGGCCGAGGGGCACAGATACGCAGTATTTT.

The rearrangement uses TRBV2 and TRBJ1-2, with D tentatively TRBD1 (6 bases). This CDR3 contains 16 residues. V was clipped by 9 bases and J by 0 bases, with 20 bases between them. CDR1 and CDR2 (germline): SNHLY, FYNNEI. CDR3 in amino acids: CASFTGTPVTNYGYTF. Written as DNA, the CDR3 is TGTGCCAGTTTCACGGGGACACCGGTTACTAACTATGGCTACACCTTC.

This chain uses TRBV11-2 with TRBJ2-7; D is uncertain. The CDR3 runs 11 residues. V was cut by 6 bases and J by 8 bases, with 11 bases left in between. CDR1 SGHAT and CDR2 FQNNGV come from the germline V gene. CDR3 in amino acids: CASRLNAQQYF. CDR3 sequence (DNA): TGTGCCAGCAGACTTAATGCTCAGCAGTACTTC. The entire variable domain, with the rest obtained from reference TRBV11-2 and TRBJ2-7, is as follows: EAGVAQSPRYKIIEKRQSVAFWCNPISGHATLYWYQQILGQGPKLLIQFQNNGVVDDSQLPKDRFSAERLKGVDSTLKIQPAKLEDSAVYLCASRLNAQQYFGPGTRLTVT.